These T cell receptor beta chains were read from a single sample in a study of Graves' ophthalmopathy and Graves' hyperthyroidism. TCRdb re-analysed the multiplex PCR reads in MiXCR, keeping a single row per CDR3 protein. The table records around 400,000 distinct CDR3 sequences, approximately 20% of them present only once. Input material: peripheral blood. The source of these receptors is a woman aged 18-29 years with Graves' ophthalmopathy. Each CDR3 is given with its conserved first and last residue. The D gene is left open where the match is weak. Clone size is shown for a subset of rows, as once, few, many or a class of expanded clone.

TRBV28	TRBD1	TRBJ1-1	many	TGTGCCAGCAGCATAGACAGGGGGTTAGGTCGGGACACTGAAGCTTTCTTT	CASSIDRGLGRDTEAFF
TRBV4-1	TRBD1	TRBJ1-2	few	TGCGCCAGCAGCCAAGAGGGGCGGGGGACAGGGCTCTATGGCTACACCTTC	CASSQEGRGTGLYGYTF
TRBV6-5	NA	TRBJ1-1	many	TGTGCCAGCAGGCCTCCGGGGACGAACACTGAAGCTTTCTTT	CASRPPGTNTEAFF
TRBV6-4	NA	TRBJ2-5	many	TGTGCCAGCAGTGTCCCCTGGGAGGAGACCCAGTACTTC	CASSVPWEETQYF
TRBV7-3	NA	TRBJ2-5	many	TGTGCCAGCAGCTTACTTAGCCGAGAGACCCAGTACTTC	CASSLLSRETQYF
TRBV19	NA	TRBJ2-7	many	TGTGCCAGTAGTCCTCCCGGGACGGGAGAGCAGTACTTC	CASSPPGTGEQYF
TRBV4-3	NA	TRBJ2-7	many	TGCGCCAGCAGCCAAGGTTTTAGCGTCGGCGAGCAGTACTTC	CASSQGFSVGEQYF
TRBV12-3/TRBV12-4	NA	TRBJ1-5	many	TGTGCCAGCAGTGTCTCCATAAGCAATCAGCCCCAGCATTTT	CASSVSISNQPQHF
TRBV28	TRBD2	TRBJ2-7	NA	TGTGCCAGCAGTTTAAGTCTCGGGAGGGCCTACGAGCAGTACTTC	CASSLSLGRAYEQYF
TRBV12-3/TRBV12-4	NA	TRBJ1-1	many	TGTGCCAGCAGTTTCGGGACGAACACTGAAGCTTTCTTT	CASSFGTNTEAFF
TRBV7-2	TRBD1	TRBJ1-6	many	TGTGCCAGCAGCCGCCCGGGACAGGAAAGCTCCTATAATTCACCCCTCCACTTT	CASSRPGQESSYNSPLHF
TRBV7-2	NA	TRBJ2-5	many	TGTGCCAGCAGCCCGACTGAAGCGCCAAGGGAGACCCAGTACTTC	CASSPTEAPRETQYF
TRBV6-5	TRBD1	TRBJ1-2	NA	TGTGCCAGCAGTTACTCAGGGACAGGGTACTATGGCTACACCTTC	CASSYSGTGYYGYTF
TRBV6-2/TRBV6-3	TRBD1	TRBJ2-7	NA	TGTGCCAGCAGCGAGACAGGGTCCTACGAGCAGTACTTC	CASSETGSYEQYF
TRBV6-5	NA	TRBJ2-2	many	TGTGCCAGCAGTTACTCAGGGGGAGTGAACACCGGGGAGCTGTTTTTT	CASSYSGGVNTGELFF
TRBV12-3/TRBV12-4	TRBD1	TRBJ2-7	many	TGTGCCAGTAGGACAGGTGGTGGGAACGAGCAGTACTTC	CASRTGGGNEQYF
TRBV7-8	TRBD2	TRBJ2-7	many	TGTGCCAGCAGCCCGCGGGGGAAGTACGAGCAGTACTTC	CASSPRGKYEQYF
TRBV5-1	NA	TRBJ1-5	few	TGCGCCAGCCCGTCCCGGTGGTTCACAAATCAGCCCCAGCATTTT	CASPSRWFTNQPQHF
TRBV6-2/TRBV6-3	NA	TRBJ1-1	NA	TGTGCCAGCAGTTACTTCCGGGGGGTTGAAGCTTTCTTT	CASSYFRGVEAFF
TRBV6-5	NA	TRBJ2-5	once	TGTGCCAGCAGTTACTCGTTTGGAGAGACCCAGTACTTC	CASSYSFGETQYF
TRBV6-1	NA	TRBJ1-5	many	TGTGCCACAGTGCCCAGAAGCAATCAGCCCCAGCATTTT	CATVPRSNQPQHF
TRBV6-5	NA	TRBJ1-1	many	TGTGCCAGCAGTTACTCCTATCCCCAGGGGAACACTGAAGCTTTCTTT	CASSYSYPQGNTEAFF
TRBV6-2/TRBV6-3	TRBD1	TRBJ1-2	NA	TGTGCCAGCAGCCCACGGGACAGGGATCATGGCTACACCTTC	CASSPRDRDHGYTF
TRBV7-9	TRBD2	TRBJ2-7	NA	TGTGCCAGCAGCCTCGGGGGGATCTCCTACGAGCAGTACTTC	CASSLGGISYEQYF